This TCR beta chain is drawn from a study of cytomegalovirus exposure and HLA in healthy donors. It was with 60 Vbeta and 13 Jbeta primers that the PCR ran. Only in-frame clones appear in the TCRdb table, and some are missing; sequencing was by immunoSEQ multiplex PCR. This table holds about 96,000 clones, approximately 79% found once. Source material: PBMCs. This TCR was recovered from a man aged 30 to 39 in good health and CMV-seronegative.

CDR3 DNA: TGCGCCAGCAGCCAACTAGCGGGGGCCCCTAATGAGCAGTTCTTC. It codes for CASSQLAGAPNEQFF. V gene TRBV4-3 combines with J gene TRBJ2-1; 10 nucleotides line up with TRBD2. Germline V lookup: CDR1 LGHNA, CDR2 YSLEER. Losses at the gene ends were 2 bases for V and 7 bases for J; bases not matched to a gene: 5. This CDR3 comprises 15 residues.